The source of this TCR beta chain is a study of regulatory T cells in long-lasting Graves disease. V was cut by 4 bases and J by 2 bases, with 12 bases left in between. The CDR3 is made up of 15 amino acids. Germline CDR1 is SGHNT and CDR2 is YENEEA. Time point denoted: newly diagnosed GD, antithyroid drugs for less than 3 months. There was RNA extracted from PBMCs, and the TCR library was made from it. Into tubes containing EDTA, nine milliliters of peripheral blood were drawn. This clonotype was counted between two and nine times. HTBI primers from iRepertoire and Arm-PCR of CDR3 regions yielded the TCR beta libraries. TCRdb ran MiXCR on the multiplex PCR reads and lists one entry per CDR3 protein. The sample has about 430,000 distinct CDR3 sequences, over 14% seen once. These data also featured in a second study, about T cells in Graves' hyperthyroidism and ophthalmopathy.

This rearrangement joins TRBV11-3 to TRBJ1-5; D possibly corresponds to TRBD1 (5 bases). Sequences were derived from peripheral blood mononuclear cells (PBMCs), sampled at new diagnosis, from a patient treated with antithyroid drugs. The sequence came from a woman in her 40s with Graves disease. The CDR3: CASSSTGMGNQPQHF. The CDR3 DNA reads TGTGCCAGCAGCTCCACAGGAATGGGCAATCAGCCCCAGCATTTT.